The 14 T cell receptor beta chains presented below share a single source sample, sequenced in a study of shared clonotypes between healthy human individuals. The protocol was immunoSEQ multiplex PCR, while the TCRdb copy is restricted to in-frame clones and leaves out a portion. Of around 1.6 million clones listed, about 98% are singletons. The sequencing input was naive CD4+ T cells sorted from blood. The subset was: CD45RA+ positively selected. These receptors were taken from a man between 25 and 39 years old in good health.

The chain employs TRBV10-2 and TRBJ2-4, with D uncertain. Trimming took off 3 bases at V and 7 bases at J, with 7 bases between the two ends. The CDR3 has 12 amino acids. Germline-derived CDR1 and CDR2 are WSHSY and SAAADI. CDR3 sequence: CASSEVRNIQYF. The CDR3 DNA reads TGCGCCAGCAGTGAAGTAAGGAACATTCAGTACTTC.

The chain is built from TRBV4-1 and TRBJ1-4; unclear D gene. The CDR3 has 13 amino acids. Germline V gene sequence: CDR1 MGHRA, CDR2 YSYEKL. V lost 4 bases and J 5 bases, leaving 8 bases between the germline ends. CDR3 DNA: TGCGCCAGCAGCCGAACAGCGAATGAAAAACTGTTTTTT. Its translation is CASSRTANEKLFF.

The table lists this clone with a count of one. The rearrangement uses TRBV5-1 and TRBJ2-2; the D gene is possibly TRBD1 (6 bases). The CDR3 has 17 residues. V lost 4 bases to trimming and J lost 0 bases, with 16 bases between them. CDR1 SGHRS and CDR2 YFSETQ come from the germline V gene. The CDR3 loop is CASSILKGGANTGELFF. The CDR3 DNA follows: TGCGCCAGCAGCATACTCAAAGGGGGAGCGAACACCGGGGAGCTGTTTTTT.

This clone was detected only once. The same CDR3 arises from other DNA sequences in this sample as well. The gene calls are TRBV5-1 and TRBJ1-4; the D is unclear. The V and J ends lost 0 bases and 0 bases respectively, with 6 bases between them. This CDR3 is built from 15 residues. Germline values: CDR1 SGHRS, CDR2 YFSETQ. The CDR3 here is CASSLGGATNEKLFF. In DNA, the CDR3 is TGCGCCAGCAGCTTGGGAGGAGCAACTAATGAAAAACTGTTTTTT.

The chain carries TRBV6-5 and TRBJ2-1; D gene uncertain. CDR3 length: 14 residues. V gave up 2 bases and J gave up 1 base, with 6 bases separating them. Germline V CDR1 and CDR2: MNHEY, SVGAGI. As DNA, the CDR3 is TGTGCCAGCAGTTACCAGGTGTCCTACAATGAGCAGTTCTTC. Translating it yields CASSYQVSYNEQFF.

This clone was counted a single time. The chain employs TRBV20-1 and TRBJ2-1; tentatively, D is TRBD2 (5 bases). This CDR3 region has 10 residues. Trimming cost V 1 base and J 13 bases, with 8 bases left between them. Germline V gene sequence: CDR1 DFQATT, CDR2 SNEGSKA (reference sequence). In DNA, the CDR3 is TGCAGTGCTAGAGGGACTGTTCAGTTCTTC. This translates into CSARGTVQFF.

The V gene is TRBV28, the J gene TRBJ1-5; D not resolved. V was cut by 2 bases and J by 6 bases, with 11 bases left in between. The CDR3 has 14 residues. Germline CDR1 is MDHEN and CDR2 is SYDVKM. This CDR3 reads CASSLTRAAQPQHF. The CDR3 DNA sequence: TGTGCCAGCAGTTTAACCCGGGCGGCTCAGCCCCAGCATTTT.

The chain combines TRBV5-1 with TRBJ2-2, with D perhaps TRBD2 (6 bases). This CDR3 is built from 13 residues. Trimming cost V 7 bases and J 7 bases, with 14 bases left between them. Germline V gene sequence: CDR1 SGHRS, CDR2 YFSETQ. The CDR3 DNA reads TGCGCCAGCTCCCGAGACGGGAGCGGGGAGCTGTTTTTT. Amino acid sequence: CASSRDGSGELFF.

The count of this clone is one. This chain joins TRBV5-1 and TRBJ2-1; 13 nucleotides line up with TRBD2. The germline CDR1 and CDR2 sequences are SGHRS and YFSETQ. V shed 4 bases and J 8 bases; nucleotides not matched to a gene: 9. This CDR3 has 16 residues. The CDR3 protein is CASSAALAGGVHEQFF. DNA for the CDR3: TGCGCCAGCAGCGCCGCACTAGCGGGAGGGGTGCATGAGCAGTTCTTC.

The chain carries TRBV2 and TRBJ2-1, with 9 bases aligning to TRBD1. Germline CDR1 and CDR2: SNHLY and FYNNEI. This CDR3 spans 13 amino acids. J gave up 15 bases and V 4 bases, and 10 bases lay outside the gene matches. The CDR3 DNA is TGTGCCAGCAGTGCGGGACAGGGCTTTTGGCGGTTCTTC. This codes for CASSAGQGFWRFF.

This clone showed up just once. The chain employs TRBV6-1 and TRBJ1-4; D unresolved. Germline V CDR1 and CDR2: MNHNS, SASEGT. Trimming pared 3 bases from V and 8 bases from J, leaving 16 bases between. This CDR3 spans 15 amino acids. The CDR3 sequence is CASSDLGRNGEKLFF. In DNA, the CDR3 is TGTGCCAGCAGTGACCTTGGAAGGAATGGAGAAAAACTGTTTTTT.

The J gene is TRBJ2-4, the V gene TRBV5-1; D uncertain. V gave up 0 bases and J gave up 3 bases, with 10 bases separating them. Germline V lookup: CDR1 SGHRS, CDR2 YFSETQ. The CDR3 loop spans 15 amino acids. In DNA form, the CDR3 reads TGCGCCAGCAGCTTGGCCGTACCCAGCAAAAACATTCAGTACTTC. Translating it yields CASSLAVPSKNIQYF.

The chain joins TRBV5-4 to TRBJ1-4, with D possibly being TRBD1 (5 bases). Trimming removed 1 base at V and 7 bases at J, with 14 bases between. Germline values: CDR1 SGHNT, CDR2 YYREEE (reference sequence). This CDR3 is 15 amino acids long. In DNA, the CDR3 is TGTGCCAGCAGCTTGCTGGGGGTCGGGGGTGAAAAACTGTTTTTT. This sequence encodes CASSLLGVGGEKLFF.

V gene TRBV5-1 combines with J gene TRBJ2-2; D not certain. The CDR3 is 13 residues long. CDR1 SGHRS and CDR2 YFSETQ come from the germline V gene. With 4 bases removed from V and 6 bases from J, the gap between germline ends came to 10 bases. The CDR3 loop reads CASSLGNPGELFF. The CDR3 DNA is TGCGCCAGCAGCCTCGGCAACCCCGGGGAGCTGTTTTTT.